The 31 T cell receptor beta chains below were found in one sample sequenced in a study of T-cell reconstitution after alpha-beta-depleted transplantation in children. Unique molecular identifiers were incorporated when the TCRbeta library was constructed. TCRdb ran MiXCR on the PCR reads and lists one entry per CDR3 protein. The sample carries about 16,000 distinct CDR3 sequences, just over 5% recorded once. The specimen comprised PBMCs, sampled before TCRalphabeta/CD19-depleted stem cell transplant. All receptors derive from a boy between 10 and 17 years old with acute lymphoblastic leukemia, due to receive a stem cell transplant.

This clonotype has only a few counts. This sequence joins TRBV7-9 and TRBJ1-2, with TRBD1 matching 11 bases. This CDR3 has 15 amino acids. Per germline, CDR1 SEHNR and CDR2 FQNEAQ (reference sequence). V shed 5 bases, J shed 6 bases, and the junction held 8 bases outside the gene matches. The CDR3 DNA is TGTGCCAGCAGCATCGGACAGGGGGCATCAGATGGCTACACCTTC. This gives the protein CASSIGQGASDGYTF.

This clonotype was picked up a small number of times. The rearrangement joins TRBV3-1 to TRBJ2-3; tentative D call: TRBD2 (5 bases). The V end lost 10 bases, the J end lost 2 bases, and 25 bases lay between the germline ends. Germline lookup yields CDR1 LGHDT and CDR2 YNNKEL (reference sequence). The CDR3 covers 17 residues. This CDR3 reads CATCQERGGPPTDTQYF. As DNA, the CDR3 is TGTGCCACCTGCCAAGAACGTGGCGGGCCCCCCACAGATACGCAGTATTTT.

There are many counts of this clonotype. The chain uses TRBV28 and TRBJ1-1, with 9 bases fitting TRBD1. The ends lost 5 bases at V and 1 base at J; junction bases unmatched: 11. The germline V gene encodes CDR1 MDHEN and CDR2 SYDVKM. The CDR3 consists of 17 residues. The DNA of the CDR3 is TGTGCCAGCAGTCTTCTCCTGACAGGGGGTCCGAACACTGAAGCTTTCTTT. It encodes CASSLLLTGGPNTEAFF.

This clonotype was detected only a few times. The CDR3 region is CASRSAGTGSHEQYF. For the CDR3, the DNA is TGTGCCAGCAGGTCCGCCGGGACAGGGAGTCACGAGCAGTACTTC. This rearrangement joins TRBV12-3 or TRBV12-4 to TRBJ2-7; 9 nucleotides match TRBD1. The J segment lost 5 bases and the V segment lost 6 bases, leaving 11 bases of the junction unmatched. The CDR3 is 15 amino acids.

The sample holds many counts of this clonotype. This chain connects TRBV27 to TRBJ1-1; no firm D call. Trimming took 6 bases from V and 1 from J, leaving 12 bases between them. There are 14 residues in the CDR3. Germline loops: CDR1 MNHEY, CDR2 SMNVEV (reference sequence). The CDR3 spells CASSPRTGNTEAFF. DNA of the CDR3: TGTGCCAGCAGCCCCAGGACGGGGAACACTGAAGCTTTCTTT.

This clonotype was recorded many times. This chain connects TRBV20-1 to TRBJ1-2, with TRBD1 matching over 8 bases. The germline V gene encodes CDR1 DFQATT and CDR2 SNEGSKA (reference sequence). The trim removed 5 bases at V and 6 bases at J, leaving 8 bases unmatched. This CDR3 contains 13 residues. The CDR3 sequence is CSAQKDRADGYTF. The CDR3 DNA sequence: TGCAGTGCTCAAAAGGACAGGGCGGATGGCTACACCTTC.

This clonotype was detected many times. The genes are TRBV6-5 and TRBJ2-1; possible D gene TRBD2, 7 bases. CDR3 length equals 19 residues. V dropped 1 base and J dropped 7 bases, with 26 bases sitting between them. CDR1 and CDR2 from the germline V gene are MNHEY and SVGAGI. CDR3 in DNA: TGTGCCAGCAGTTACTATATCCCCCCCGGGGGGCTGGATGGGAATGAGCAGTTCTTC. As protein: CASSYYIPPGGLDGNEQFF.

V is TRBV19 and J is TRBJ2-5; 7 bases are a match to TRBD1. Germline CDR1 is LNHDA and CDR2 is SQIVND (reference sequence). CDR3 length: 14 amino acids. V lost 6 bases to trimming and J lost 1 base; unmatched junction nucleotides: 5. CDR3 sequence (DNA): TGTGCCAGTAGGCCACAGGGGCTCCAAGAGACCCAGTACTTC. Translated: CASRPQGLQETQYF.

In its sample, this clonotype is medium-sized. This rearrangement joins TRBV29-1 to TRBJ2-1; 7 nucleotides match TRBD2. With 6 bases clipped from V and 3 bases from J, the junction kept 11 bases outside the gene matches. This CDR3 comprises 15 residues. Germline-derived CDR1 and CDR2 are SQVTM and ANQGSEA. The CDR3 region has the DNA TGCAGCGTGGTGGGTGGCGGGAGACTCTACAATGAGCAGTTCTTC. It codes for CSVVGGGRLYNEQFF.

Many counts were recorded for this clonotype. The gene calls are TRBV2 and TRBJ1-1; tentative D call: TRBD1 (5 bases). This CDR3 spans 11 amino acids. Per germline, CDR1 SNHLY and CDR2 FYNNEI. V was cut by 3 bases and J by 11 bases, with 10 bases left in between. The CDR3 protein is CASSDWGGAFF. CDR3 in DNA: TGTGCCAGCAGTGATTGGGGGGGGGCTTTCTTT.

The sample holds a few counts of this clonotype. This chain connects TRBV6-2 or TRBV6-3 to TRBJ1-5; possible D gene TRBD1, 6 bases. Per the germline V gene, CDR1 is MNHEY and CDR2 is SVGEGT. The CDR3 is 15 amino acids. The germline V and J ends were trimmed by 5 bases and 1 base, with 12 bases remaining between them. In DNA form, the CDR3 reads TGTGCCAGCAGTAGACAGGTTTGGAGCAATCAGCCCCAGCATTTT. Translation gives CASSRQVWSNQPQHF.

This clonotype was seen at least ten times. This chain uses TRBV2 with TRBJ2-1; 9 bases line up with TRBD2. There are 15 residues in the CDR3. Germline CDR1 SNHLY, CDR2 FYNNEI. J lost 6 bases, V lost 1 base, and 4 bases had no gene match. The CDR3 DNA reads TGTGCCAGCAGTGAAGAGAGGACTAGCGTCAATGAGCAGTTCTTC. Its translation is CASSEERTSVNEQFF.

This clonotype was picked up many times. The chain couples TRBV20-1 to TRBJ1-2; D is undetermined. The germline V gene encodes CDR1 DFQATT and CDR2 SNEGSKA (reference sequence). This CDR3 spans 12 amino acids. V gave up 3 bases and J gave up 4 bases, with 9 bases separating them. CDR3 nucleotides: TGCAGTGCTAGTTCCCATCCCTATGGCTACACCTTC. This codes for CSASSHPYGYTF.

The table lists this clonotype with many counts. This chain links TRBV29-1 with TRBJ1-2; D is perhaps TRBD1 (6 bases). The CDR3 has 14 amino acids. Germline CDR1 and CDR2: SQVTM and ANQGSEA. The V and J ends lost 0 bases and 5 bases respectively, with 13 bases between them. The CDR3 sequence: CSVEDPQGRYGYTF. The CDR3 DNA follows: TGCAGCGTTGAAGATCCACAGGGCAGGTATGGCTACACCTTC.

This clonotype is labeled medium-sized. This sequence joins TRBV29-1 and TRBJ2-7; 7 bases are shared with TRBD1. This CDR3 has 15 amino acids. CDR1 and CDR2 from the germline V gene are SQVTM and ANQGSEA. The junction had 6 bases not matched to a gene; V was cut back by 1 base and J by 0 bases. CDR3 coding DNA: TGCAGCGTTGAAGGGACAGGCCAAAGCTCCTACGAGCAGTACTTC. This encodes CSVEGTGQSSYEQYF.

The sample holds many counts of this clonotype. V gene TRBV19 combines with J gene TRBJ2-7; D might be TRBD1 (6 bases). The CDR3 extends over 10 amino acids. The ends were cut back, 7 bases at V and 9 bases at J, with 10 bases in the middle. Germline assignment: CDR1 LNHDA and CDR2 SQIVND (reference sequence). CDR3 nucleotides: TGTGCCAGTATCGGCAGGGGGCAGTACTTC. It encodes CASIGRGQYF. Together with reference TRBV19 and TRBJ2-7, the CDR3 gives the full variable domain: DGGITQSPKYLFRKEGQNVTLSCEQNLNHDAMYWYRQDPGQGLRLIYYSQIVNDFQKGDIAEGYSVSREKKESFPLTVTSAQKNPTAFYLCASIGRGQYFGPGTRLTVT.

This clonotype was seen at least ten times. This chain uses TRBV5-1 with TRBJ2-7; the D call may be TRBD1 or TRBD2 (6 bases each). CDR3 length: 15 amino acids. Trimming took 1 base from V and 2 from J, leaving 13 bases between them. Germline assignment: CDR1 SGHRS and CDR2 YFSETQ. The CDR3 is CASSLIPGAAYEQYF. CDR3 nucleotides: TGCGCCAGCAGCTTGATCCCGGGGGCTGCCTACGAGCAGTACTTC.

Ten or more counts support this clonotype. The chain combines TRBV4-3 with TRBJ1-5; D is unclear. V gave up 0 bases and J gave up 10 bases, with 7 bases separating them. There are 12 residues in the CDR3. Germline assignment: CDR1 LGHNA and CDR2 YSLEER. The CDR3 DNA is TGCGCCAGCAGCCAAGAGGCCGAACCCCAGCATTTT. Translating it yields CASSQEAEPQHF.

This clonotype was counted at least ten times. The genes are TRBV20-1 and TRBJ2-3; TRBD2 agrees at 11 bases. This CDR3 has 14 amino acids. V lost 3 bases and J lost 5; bases outside the gene matches: 4. The germline gives CDR1 DFQATT, CDR2 SNEGSKA (reference sequence). The CDR3 nucleotides read TGCAGTGCTAGGACTAGCGGGATGGGAGATACGCAGTATTTT. Its protein product is CSARTSGMGDTQYF.

There are many counts of this clonotype. The chain uses TRBV5-1 and TRBJ1-2; tentative D call: TRBD1 (5 bases). CDR1 and CDR2 from the germline V gene are SGHRS and YFSETQ. Trimming left V 0 bases short and J 4 bases short, with 10 bases between. The CDR3 length is 14 residues. The CDR3 DNA is TGCGCCAGCAGCTTGGGAGGGGATCTCTATGGCTACACCTTC. Protein: CASSLGGDLYGYTF. The variable domain in full, with the rest retrieved from reference TRBV5-1 and TRBJ1-2, is KAGVTQTPRYLIKTRGQQVTLSCSPISGHRSVSWYQQTPGQGLQFLFEYFSETQRNKGNFPGRFSGRQFSNSRSEMNVSTLELGDSALYLCASSLGGDLYGYTFGSGTRLTVV.

This clonotype was recorded many times. J is TRBJ1-5 and V is TRBV3-1, with TRBD1 matching over 7 bases. CDR1 is LGHDT, CDR2 YNNKEL, per germline (reference sequence). Losses at the gene ends were 1 base for V and 2 bases for J; bases not matched to a gene: 11. The CDR3 totals 18 residues. DNA of the CDR3: TGTGCCAGCAGCCAAGGGATAAGGGGGCGATTCGGCAATCAGCCCCAGCATTTT. Its translation is CASSQGIRGRFGNQPQHF.

This clonotype was picked up many times. This chain connects TRBV29-1 to TRBJ2-3, with 10 positions matching TRBD1. With V trimmed by 3 bases and J by 4 bases, 19 bases remained unmatched. The CDR3 runs to 19 residues. CDR1 SQVTM and CDR2 ANQGSEA come from the germline V gene. The CDR3 sequence: CSVDLPDRGRLLRADTQYF. Here the CDR3 DNA reads TGCAGCGTTGACCTGCCCGACAGGGGGCGCCTTTTGAGGGCAGATACGCAGTATTTT.

This clonotype was picked up many times. This chain uses TRBV9 with TRBJ2-2, with D maybe TRBD2 (5 bases). Trimming cost V 4 bases and J 4 bases, with 8 bases left between them. CDR1 SGDLS and CDR2 YYNGEE come from the germline V gene. The CDR3 length is 13 residues. The CDR3 is CASSPRGTGELFF. DNA for the CDR3: TGTGCCAGCAGCCCCCGGGGCACCGGGGAGCTGTTTTTT.

This clonotype was counted ten times or more. The genes are TRBV10-2 and TRBJ1-6; D is undetermined. This CDR3 has 15 residues. Germline CDR1 WSHSY, CDR2 SAAADI. Trimming removed 2 bases at V and 1 base at J, with 6 bases between. The CDR3 protein is CASSEPESYNSPLHF. The DNA of the CDR3 is TGCGCCAGCAGTGAGCCGGAGTCCTATAATTCACCCCTCCACTTT.

In its sample, this clonotype was seen many times. The genes are TRBV6-1 and TRBJ2-1; the D gene is possibly TRBD2 (5 bases). V lost 6 bases to trimming and J lost 6 bases, with 15 bases between them. CDR1 MNHNS and CDR2 SASEGT come from the germline V gene. This CDR3 comprises 14 residues. The DNA of the CDR3 is TGTGCCAGCAGCGCCGGTCGGAGCGGCAATGAGCAGTTCTTC. It specifies CASSAGRSGNEQFF.

This clonotype has at least ten counts. This chain links TRBV6-1 with TRBJ2-7; D is uncertain. Germline values: CDR1 MNHNS, CDR2 SASEGT. V was shortened by 6 bases and J by 0 bases, with 12 bases between the two germline ends. The CDR3 is 14 residues long. CDR3 residues: CASRDQVNSYEQYF. The CDR3 coding sequence is TGTGCCAGCAGGGATCAGGTTAACTCCTACGAGCAGTACTTC.

By share, this clonotype counts as medium-sized (0.01 to 0.1%). V gene TRBV12-3 or TRBV12-4 combines with J gene TRBJ2-3; 10 bases align to TRBD2. With 3 bases clipped from V and 5 bases from J, the junction kept 8 bases outside the gene matches. CDR3 size: 16 residues. The CDR3 coding sequence is TGTGCCAGCAGTTTCAGAGCGGGGGGGCCGATAGATACGCAGTATTTT. It is translated as CASSFRAGGPIDTQYF.

This clonotype was counted ten times or more. This chain links TRBV12-3 or TRBV12-4 with TRBJ2-1; D is uncertain. V was shortened by 6 bases and J by 10 bases, with 13 bases between the two germline ends. The CDR3 sequence is 12 residues long. For the CDR3, the DNA is TGTGCCAGCAGCAACATTTTTGGGGAGCAGTTCTTC. The encoded protein is CASSNIFGEQFF.

Judged by abundance, this clonotype is medium-sized. The chain combines TRBV20-1 with TRBJ2-1; no firm D call. In germline, CDR1 is DFQATT, CDR2 SNEGSKA (reference sequence). CDR3 length equals 16 residues. V was pared by 0 bases and J by 5 bases, with 17 bases between. The CDR3 protein is CSARDPTTPSNNEQFF. CDR3 coding DNA: TGCAGTGCTAGAGATCCGACGACCCCCTCAAACAATGAGCAGTTCTTC.

In its sample, this clonotype was seen many times. This chain joins TRBV7-9 and TRBJ1-3; 8 nucleotides agree with TRBD1. Germline V gene sequence: CDR1 SEHNR, CDR2 FQNEAQ (reference sequence). This CDR3 is 15 amino acids long. The trim removed 6 bases at V and 1 base at J, leaving 5 bases unmatched. For the CDR3, the DNA is TGTGCCAGCAGGACCGACAGGGGATCTGGAAACACCATATATTTT. It encodes CASRTDRGSGNTIYF.

This clonotype has at least ten counts. The chain joins TRBV11-1 to TRBJ1-2; possibly TRBD1 for D (5 bases). Germline V lookup: CDR1 SGHAT, CDR2 FQDESV (reference sequence). The CDR3 length is 18 residues. V lost 3 bases and J 3 bases, leaving 23 bases between the germline ends. The CDR3 spells CASSLGLDPGPPDYGYTF. The CDR3 DNA sequence: TGTGCCAGCAGCTTGGGGCTGGACCCGGGACCCCCAGACTATGGCTACACCTTC.